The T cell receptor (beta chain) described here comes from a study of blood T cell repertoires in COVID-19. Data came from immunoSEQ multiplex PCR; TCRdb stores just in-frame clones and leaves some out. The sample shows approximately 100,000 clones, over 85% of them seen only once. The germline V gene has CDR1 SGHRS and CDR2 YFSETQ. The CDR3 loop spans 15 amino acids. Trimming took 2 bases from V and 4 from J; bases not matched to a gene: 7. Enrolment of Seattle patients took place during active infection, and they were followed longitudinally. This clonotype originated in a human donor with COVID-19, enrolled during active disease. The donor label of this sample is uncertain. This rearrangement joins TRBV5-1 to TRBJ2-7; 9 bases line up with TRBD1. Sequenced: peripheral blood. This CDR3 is CASSLTGGVRYEQYF. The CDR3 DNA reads TGCGCCAGCAGCTTAACAGGGGGCGTTCGGTACGAGCAGTACTTC.